One TCR beta chain is described in this entry. What it recognizes is unknown. CDR1 is SGHKS, CDR2 YYEKEE, per germline (reference sequence). V shed 0 bases and J shed 3 bases, with 15 bases lying between them. The CDR3 totals 16 residues. Some clones are missing from TCRdb's copy, which holds only in-frame ones; the method was immunoSEQ multiplex PCR. The table shows about 93,000 clones, with 90% to 95% occurring only once. This record comes from a study of graft-versus-host responses after intestinal transplantation. Whole-study context: Transplantation in recipients was multivisceral, liver-intestinal, or isolated intestinal. All recipients got anti-thymocyte globulin induction, then tacrolimus and steroids for about three years. Study-wide points: Detected in recipient marrow were GvH clones, some of which were first observed in ileum or blood.

The receptor's source is a human donor who received an intestinal transplant. The gene calls are TRBV5-5 and TRBJ1-1; D remains unclear. The sequencing here drew on unstimulated CD8+ T cells sorted from spleen or lymph node cells, taken before intestinal transplant. The CDR3 loop reads CASSLAVALTDTEAFF. CDR3 in DNA: TGTGCCAGCAGCTTGGCCGTAGCCCTGACGGACACTGAAGCTTTCTTT.